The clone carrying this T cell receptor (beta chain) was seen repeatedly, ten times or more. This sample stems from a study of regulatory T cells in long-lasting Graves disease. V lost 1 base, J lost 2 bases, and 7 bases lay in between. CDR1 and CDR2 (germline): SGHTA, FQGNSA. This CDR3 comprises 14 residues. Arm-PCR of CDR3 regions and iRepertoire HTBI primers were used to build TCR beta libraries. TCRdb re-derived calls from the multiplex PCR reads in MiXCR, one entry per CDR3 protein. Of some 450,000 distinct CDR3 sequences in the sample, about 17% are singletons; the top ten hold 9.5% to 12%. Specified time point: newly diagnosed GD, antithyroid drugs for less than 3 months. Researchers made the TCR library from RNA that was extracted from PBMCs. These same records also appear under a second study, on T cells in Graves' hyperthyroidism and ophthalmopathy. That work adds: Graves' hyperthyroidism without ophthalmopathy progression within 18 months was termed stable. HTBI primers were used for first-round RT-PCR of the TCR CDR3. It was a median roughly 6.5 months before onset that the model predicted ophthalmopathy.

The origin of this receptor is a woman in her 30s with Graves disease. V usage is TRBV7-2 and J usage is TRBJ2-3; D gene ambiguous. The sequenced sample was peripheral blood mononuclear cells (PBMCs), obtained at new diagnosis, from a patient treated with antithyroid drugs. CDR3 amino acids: CASSLGVNTDTQYF. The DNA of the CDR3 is TGTGCCAGCAGCTTAGGGGTTAACACAGATACGCAGTATTTT.